This T cell receptor beta chain was sequenced for a study of siplizumab effects on memory and regulatory T cells. In the case of this clone: Its matching antigen is unknown.

General study results and limits: Memory cells seemed less diverse than naive T cells, which also seemed major contributors to the alloresponse. Suppressive function of proliferating Tregs from siplizumab cultures was not confirmed. Of the alloreactive clones, only a minor fraction mapped to unstimulated subsets. Alloreactive sequences tracing back to unstimulated CD4+ memory cells fell significantly with siplizumab.

Repertoires were generated with immunoSEQ multiplex PCR, while TCRdb's copy carries only in-frame clones and drops some. The data contain 70,000 or so clones, roughly nine tenths of them seen just once; the ten biggest clones take up over 25%. This receptor was taken from a human donor in good health. The sequenced sample consisted of CD8+ T cells sorted from blood.

CDR3 nucleotides: TGTGCCAGCAGCCAGGGGCCTTCTGGAAACACCATATATTTT. Protein product: CASSQGPSGNTIYF. V is TRBV6-5 and J is TRBJ1-3, with a possible D match to TRBD1 (6 bases). Looked up from germline, CDR1 is MNHEY and CDR2 is SVGAGI. The V gene lost 6 bases and the J gene lost 1 base, with 10 bases spanning the gap. The CDR3 contains 14 residues.